The 20 T cell receptor beta chains below all came from one sample that was sequenced in a study of blood T cells in healthy people across ages. For the second PCR, which ran for about 6 to 12 cycles, a sample-barcoded 5' primer and a J-beta primer mix were used. TCRdb reanalysed the 5' RACE reads using MiXCR and keeps one entry per CDR3 protein. The table records 700,000 or so distinct CDR3 sequences, 40% to 45% of them present only once. The sequenced sample was blood. Source of these receptors: a man aged 80 or over in good health.

V and J are TRBV5-1 and TRBJ1-2; 8 nucleotides align to TRBD1. Germline V gene lookup returns CDR1 SGHRS and CDR2 YFSETQ. The V and J ends lost 3 bases and 8 bases, in that order; junction bases with no gene match: 12. The CDR3 is 15 amino acids. CDR3 sequence reads: CASSWGDRGTRGYTF. The DNA of the CDR3 is TGCGCCAGCAGCTGGGGAGACAGGGGTACGAGGGGCTACACCTTC.

The chain combines TRBV5-1 with TRBJ2-1, with a weak D call TRBD2 (6 bases). This CDR3 is built from 15 residues. Trimming removed 1 base from V and 4 bases from J, with 12 bases in between. Germline values: CDR1 SGHRS, CDR2 YFSETQ. Here the CDR3 reads CASSLPGGVYNEQFF. CDR3 DNA sequence: TGCGCCAGCAGCTTGCCGGGCGGGGTATACAATGAGCAGTTCTTC.

Only a few counts were recorded for this clonotype. V usage is TRBV19 and J usage is TRBJ2-7; D not resolved. Trimming pared 1 base from V and 6 bases from J, leaving 7 bases between. CDR3 length equals 12 residues. Per germline, CDR1 LNHDA and CDR2 SQIVND (reference sequence). The CDR3 here is CASSIARGEQYF. In nucleotides, the CDR3 is TGTGCCAGTAGTATAGCCAGAGGCGAGCAGTACTTC.

This clonotype has at least ten counts. This sequence joins TRBV27 and TRBJ2-5; perhaps TRBD1 as D (6 bases). V was shortened by 4 bases and J by 5 bases, with 14 bases between the two germline ends. This CDR3 is built from 14 residues. The germline CDR1 and CDR2 sequences are MNHEY and SMNVEV (reference sequence). This CDR3 is CASSSLQGRETQYF. The CDR3 DNA reads TGTGCCAGCAGTTCGTTACAGGGTCGTGAGACCCAGTACTTC.

This chain connects TRBV14 to TRBJ1-4; the D gene is possibly TRBD1 (6 bases). Trimming removed 7 bases from V and 4 bases from J, with 16 bases in between. The CDR3 is 15 amino acids. In germline, CDR1 is SGHDN, CDR2 FVKESK. CDR3 DNA sequence: TGTGCCAGCAACACCGGGACAAGAAATAATGAAAAACTGTTTTTT. This encodes CASNTGTRNNEKLFF.

The chain uses TRBV6-5 and TRBJ2-3; D not resolved. V was trimmed by 4 bases and J by 0 bases, leaving 14 bases between them. Germline-derived CDR1 and CDR2 are MNHEY and SVGAGI. CDR3 length equals 16 residues. The CDR3 coding sequence is TGTGCCAGCAGTTCCTCCTGGGCCCTTAGCACAGATACGCAGTATTTT. This sequence encodes CASSSSWALSTDTQYF.

This chain uses TRBV10-3 with TRBJ1-1; 9 bases are shared with TRBD1. V was clipped by 5 bases and J by 3 bases; unmatched bases: 1. Germline V CDR1 and CDR2: ENHRY, SYGVKD. The CDR3 extends over 13 amino acids. CDR3 nucleotides: TGTGCCATCAGTTGGACAGGGGACACTGAAGCTTTCTTT. Translation: CAISWTGDTEAFF.

This clonotype turned up a few times. The J gene is TRBJ2-7, the V gene TRBV29-1; D ambiguous. Per germline, CDR1 SQVTM and CDR2 ANQGSEA. The CDR3 covers 11 residues. V shed 4 bases and J shed 2 bases, with 6 bases lying between them. The CDR3 is CSVVSTYEQYF. In DNA, the CDR3 is TGCAGCGTTGTTAGCACCTACGAGCAGTACTTC.

This clonotype was picked up one time. The V call is TRBV10-3, the J call TRBJ2-7, with D possibly TRBD1 on 6 matching bases. Trimming took off 8 bases at V and 0 bases at J, with 17 bases between the two ends. Per germline, CDR1 ENHRY and CDR2 SYGVKD. The CDR3 consists of 15 residues. The CDR3 loop reads CAIALTGASSYEQYF. As DNA, the CDR3 is TGTGCCATCGCGTTGACAGGCGCTAGCTCCTACGAGCAGTACTTC.

The rearrangement uses TRBV6-2 or TRBV6-3 and TRBJ1-2, with D tentatively TRBD1 (6 bases). Germline CDR1 MNHEY, CDR2 SVGEGT. Between the trimmed V and J ends, which lost 2 bases and 10 bases, there was a span of 8 bases. The CDR3 covers 11 residues. The CDR3, as DNA: TGTGCCAGCAGTTACGGACAGATCTACACCTTC. This translates into CASSYGQIYTF.

This sequence joins TRBV5-1 and TRBJ2-1; 13 positions match TRBD2. Germline lookup yields CDR1 SGHRS and CDR2 YFSETQ. With V trimmed by 1 base and J by 6 bases, 4 bases remained unmatched. The CDR3 covers 16 residues. The DNA of the CDR3 is TGCGCCAGCAGCTTGCCGGGACTAGCGGGGTGCAATGAGCAGTTCTTC. Its protein is CASSLPGLAGCNEQFF.

V is TRBV29-1 and J is TRBJ2-7; D is ambiguous. Per germline, CDR1 SQVTM and CDR2 ANQGSEA. V was pared by 7 bases and J by 5 bases, with 15 bases between. The CDR3 runs to 12 residues. The CDR3 DNA follows: TGCAGCGCCTCCGGAATGCAAAACGAGCAGTACTTC. This translates into CSASGMQNEQYF.

This clonotype was seen repeatedly, ten times or more. Mismatch with germline at one junction end may stem from a read error. The chain uses TRBV7-2 and TRBJ2-7; the D gene is possibly TRBD2 (5 bases). Germline values: CDR1 SGHTA, CDR2 FQGNSA. The CDR3 runs 13 residues. The CDR3 nucleotides are TGTGCCAGCAGCCCCAGCGGATTCTACGAACAGTACTTC. This sequence encodes CASSPSGFYEQYF. The full variable domain, its missing parts supplied by reference TRBV7-2 and TRBJ2-7, is GAGVSQSPSNKVTEKGKDVELRCDPISGHTALYWYRQSLGQGLEFLIYFQGNSAPDKSGLPSDRFSAERTGGSVSTLTIQRTQQEDSAVYLCASSPSGFYEQYFGPGTRLTVT.

This clonotype was seen ten or more times. This rearrangement joins TRBV5-1 to TRBJ2-1; possible D gene TRBD2, 7 bases. Germline V gene lookup returns CDR1 SGHRS and CDR2 YFSETQ. Trimming left V 4 bases short and J 7 bases short, with 15 bases between. The CDR3 contains 14 residues. CDR3 in DNA: TGCGCCAGCAGCATGGGGGGGGCCGGGAATGAGCAGTTCTTC. The encoded protein is CASSMGGAGNEQFF.

This clonotype was recorded at least ten times. The chain uses TRBV10-3 and TRBJ2-7; 10 nucleotides agree with TRBD1. The CDR3 runs to 14 residues. V was pared by 4 bases and J by 4 bases, with 4 bases of the junction left unmatched. The germline V gene encodes CDR1 ENHRY and CDR2 SYGVKD. CDR3 loop: CAISAKGQGYEQYF. The DNA for the CDR3 is TGTGCCATCAGTGCAAAGGGACAGGGGTACGAGCAGTACTTC.

J is TRBJ2-1 and V is TRBV20-1, with D perhaps matching TRBD1 (7 bases). This CDR3 spans 15 amino acids. V lost 1 base and J lost 8, with 18 bases in between. Germline assignment: CDR1 DFQATT and CDR2 SNEGSKA (reference sequence). The CDR3 spells CSARARGDVIDEQFF. The CDR3 DNA is TGCAGTGCTAGAGCCAGGGGGGATGTCATTGATGAGCAGTTCTTC.

This clonotype was detected a few times. V usage is TRBV11-3 and J usage is TRBJ2-7, with 8 positions matching TRBD1. This CDR3 region has 16 residues. CDR1 and CDR2 from the germline V gene are SGHNT and YENEEA. The J segment lost 1 base and the V segment lost 0 bases, leaving 5 bases of the junction unmatched. The CDR3 nucleotides read TGTGCCAGCAGCTTAGAATTCGGACAGGGTTCCTACGAGCAGTACTTC. Translated, it gives CASSLEFGQGSYEQYF.

This clonotype has more than one count but fewer than ten. CDR3 sequence: CASSRDRGCGYTF. CDR3 coding DNA: TGTGCCAGCAGTCGGGACAGGGGTTGCGGCTACACCTTC. The gene calls are TRBV6-4 and TRBJ1-2; 10 positions agree with TRBD1. The CDR3 runs to 13 residues. Germline CDR1 MRHNA, CDR2 SNTAGT. V lost 5 bases and J lost 8; bases outside the gene matches: 5.

The V call is TRBV20-1, the J call TRBJ2-7; D call uncertain. CDR3 length: 11 amino acids. Trimming took 6 bases from V and 2 from J, leaving 8 bases between them. Germline V lookup: CDR1 DFQATT, CDR2 SNEGSKA (reference sequence). This CDR3 is CSANDPYEQYF. The DNA for the CDR3 is TGCAGTGCCAACGATCCCTACGAGCAGTACTTC.

This rearrangement joins TRBV28 to TRBJ1-2; D is unclear. This CDR3 contains 12 residues. V gave up 6 bases and J gave up 0 bases, with 5 bases separating them. The germline CDR1 and CDR2 sequences are MDHEN and SYDVKM. CDR3 sequence: CASRLANYGYTF. As DNA, the CDR3 is TGTGCCAGCAGATTAGCTAACTATGGCTACACCTTC.